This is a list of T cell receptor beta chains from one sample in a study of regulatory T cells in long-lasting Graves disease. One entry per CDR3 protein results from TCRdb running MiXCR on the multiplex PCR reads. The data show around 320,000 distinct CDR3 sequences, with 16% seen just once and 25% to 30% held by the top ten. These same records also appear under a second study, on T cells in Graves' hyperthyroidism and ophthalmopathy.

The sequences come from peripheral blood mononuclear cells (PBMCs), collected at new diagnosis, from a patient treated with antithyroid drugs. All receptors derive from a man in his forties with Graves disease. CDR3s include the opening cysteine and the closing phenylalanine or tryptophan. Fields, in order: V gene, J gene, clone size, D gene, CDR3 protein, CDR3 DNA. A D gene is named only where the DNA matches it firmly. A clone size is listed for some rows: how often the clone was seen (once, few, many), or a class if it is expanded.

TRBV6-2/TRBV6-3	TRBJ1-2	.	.	CASSLYYGYTF	TGTGCCAGCAGTTTGTACTATGGCTACACCTTC
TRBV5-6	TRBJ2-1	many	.	CASSLFTGGEFKDEQFF	TGTGCCAGCAGCTTGTTTACAGGTGGGGAGTTTAAGGATGAGCAGTTCTTC
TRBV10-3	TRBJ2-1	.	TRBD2	CAILFSTSGGNNEQFF	TGTGCCATACTATTCTCCACTAGCGGGGGAAACAATGAGCAGTTCTTC
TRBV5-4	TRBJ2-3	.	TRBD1	CASSTPQGQSSTDTQYF	TGTGCCAGCAGCACACCACAGGGACAGTCTAGCACAGATACGCAGTATTTT
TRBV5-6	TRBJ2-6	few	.	CASSLVLGRHSGANVLTF	TGTGCCAGCAGCCTCGTCTTGGGACGACACTCTGGGGCCAACGTCCTGACTTTC
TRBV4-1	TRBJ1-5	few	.	CASSQDRDSRRYSNQPQHF	TGCGCCAGCAGCCAAGATCGAGACAGCCGGCGGTATAGCAATCAGCCCCAGCATTTT
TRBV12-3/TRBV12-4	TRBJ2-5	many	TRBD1	CASRGEPGQGPETQYF	TGTGCCAGCAGAGGGGAACCGGGACAGGGCCCGGAGACCCAGTACTTC
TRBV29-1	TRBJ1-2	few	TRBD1	CSVARDRRMNYTF	TGCAGCGTCGCTAGGGACAGGAGAATGAACTACACCTTC
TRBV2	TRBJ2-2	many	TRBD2	CASSVGGSNTGELFF	TGTGCCAGCAGTGTGGGGGGGTCGAACACCGGGGAGCTGTTTTTT
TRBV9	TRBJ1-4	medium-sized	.	CASSFEGTFNEKLFF	TGTGCCTCCAGCTTCGAAGGGACATTTAATGAAAAACTGTTTTTT
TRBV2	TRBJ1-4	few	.	CASSVEEPGEKLFF	TGTGCCAGCAGTGTCGAGGAACCCGGCGAAAAACTGTTTTTT
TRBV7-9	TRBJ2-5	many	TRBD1	CASSLGDRAGETQYF	TGTGCCAGCAGCTTAGGGGACAGAGCAGGGGAGACCCAGTACTTC
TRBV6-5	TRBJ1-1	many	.	CASSYTRDQFAPNTEAFF	TGTGCCAGCAGTTACACACGGGACCAGTTCGCACCGAACACTGAAGCTTTCTTT
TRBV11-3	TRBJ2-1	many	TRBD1	CASSGTGRYNEQFF	TGTGCCAGCAGCGGGACAGGACGGTACAATGAGCAGTTCTTC
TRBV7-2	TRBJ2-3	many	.	CASSFSGGPTDTQYF	TGTGCCAGCAGCTTTTCCGGGGGGCCCACAGATACGCAGTATTTT
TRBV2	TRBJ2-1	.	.	CASSPPRDTRARSYNEQFF	TGTGCCAGCAGTCCCCCTCGGGACACCCGTGCCCGCTCCTACAATGAGCAGTTCTTC
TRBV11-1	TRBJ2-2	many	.	CASSFARATGELFF	TGTGCCAGCAGCTTTGCCAGAGCCACCGGGGAGCTGTTTTTT
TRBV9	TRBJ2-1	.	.	CASSVVPADGQFF	TGTGCCAGCAGCGTAGTTCCGGCGGACGGGCAGTTCTTC
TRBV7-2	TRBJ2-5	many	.	CASSATREQETQYF	TGTGCCAGCAGCGCCACCCGGGAGCAAGAGACCCAGTACTTC
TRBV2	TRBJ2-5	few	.	CASSHRPLEGTQYF	TGCGCCAGCAGCCACAGACCCCTAGAAGGGACCCAGTACTTC
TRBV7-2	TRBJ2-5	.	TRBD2	CASSAGLAGGPQETQYF	TGTGCCAGCAGCGCGGGACTAGCGGGGGGGCCACAAGAGACCCAGTACTTC
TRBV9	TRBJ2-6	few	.	CASSVGIGSGANVLTF	TGTGCCAGCAGCGTAGGGATAGGTTCTGGGGCCAACGTCCTGACTTTC
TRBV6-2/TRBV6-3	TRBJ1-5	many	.	CASSLQLDQPQHF	TGTGCCAGCAGTTTACAGTTGGATCAGCCCCAGCATTTT
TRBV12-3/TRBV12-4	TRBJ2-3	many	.	CASSHRDVLADTQYF	TGTGCCAGCAGTCACCGGGACGTCCTGGCAGATACGCAGTATTTT
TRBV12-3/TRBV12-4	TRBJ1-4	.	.	CASSSPREKLFF	TGTGCCAGCAGTTCCCCTAGGGAAAAACTGTTTTTT
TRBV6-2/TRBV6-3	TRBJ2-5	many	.	CASSPTGGTQETQYF	TGTGCCAGCAGTCCCACGGGGGGCACCCAAGAGACCCAGTACTTC
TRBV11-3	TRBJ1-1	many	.	CASSTRQGEGTEAFF	TGTGCCAGCAGCACCCGCCAGGGTGAGGGGACTGAAGCTTTCTTT
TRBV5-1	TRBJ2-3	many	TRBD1	CASSFSRDRAVDTQYF	TGCGCCAGCAGCTTCTCTCGGGACAGGGCGGTAGATACGCAGTATTTT
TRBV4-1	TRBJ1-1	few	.	CASSQRPWRTVNTEAFF	TGCGCCAGCAGCCAGAGGCCCTGGAGGACGGTGAACACTGAAGCTTTCTTT
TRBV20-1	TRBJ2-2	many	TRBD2	CSARDAAGGDTGELFF	TGCAGTGCTAGAGATGCAGCGGGGGGAGACACCGGGGAGCTGTTTTTT
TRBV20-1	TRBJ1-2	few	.	CSARDLYGYTF	TGCAGTGCTAGAGACCTCTATGGCTACACCTTC
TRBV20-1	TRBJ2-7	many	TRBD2	CSASGTTTYEQYF	TGCAGTGCTTCCGGGACTACCACCTACGAGCAGTACTTC
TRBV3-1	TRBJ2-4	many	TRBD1	CASSPLGTGKDIQYF	TGTGCCAGCAGCCCCCTAGGGACAGGGAAGGACATTCAGTACTTC
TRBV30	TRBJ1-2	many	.	CAWSPAHYGYTF	TGTGCCTGGAGTCCAGCTCACTATGGCTACACCTTC
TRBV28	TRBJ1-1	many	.	CASSFNTEAFF	TGTGCCAGCAGTTTTAACACTGAAGCTTTCTTT
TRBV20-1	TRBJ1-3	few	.	CSAPRQGVGGNTIYF	TGCAGTGCCCCGCGGCAAGGGGTTGGTGGAAACACCATATATTTT
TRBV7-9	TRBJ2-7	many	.	CASSFLDSYEQYF	TGTGCCAGCAGCTTTCTGGACAGCTACGAGCAGTACTTC
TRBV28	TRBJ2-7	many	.	CASSRFYEQYF	TGTGCCAGCAGCCGGTTCTACGAGCAGTACTTC
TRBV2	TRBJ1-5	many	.	CASRPRGGASNQPQHF	TGTGCCAGCAGACCCCGGGGGGGCGCGAGCAATCAGCCCCAGCATTTT
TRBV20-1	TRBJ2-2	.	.	CSATGYTGELFF	TGCAGTGCAACAGGCTACACCGGGGAGCTGTTTTTT
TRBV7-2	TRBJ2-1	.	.	CASSSPTRGGSSYNEQFF	TGTGCCAGCAGCTCACCTACAAGGGGGGGAAGCTCCTACAATGAGCAGTTCTTC
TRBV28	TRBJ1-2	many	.	CASSSYTQSNYGYTF	TGTGCCAGCAGTTCATATACACAGAGCAACTATGGCTACACCTTC
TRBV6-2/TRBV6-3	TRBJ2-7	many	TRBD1	CASSYSPRPGQTRYEQYF	TGTGCCAGCAGTTACTCCCCGCGACCGGGACAGACCCGCTACGAGCAGTACTTC
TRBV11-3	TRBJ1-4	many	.	CASSQDRREKLFF	TGTGCCAGCAGCCAAGATCGAAGAGAAAAACTGTTTTTT
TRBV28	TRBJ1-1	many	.	CASRLARAEAFF	TGTGCCAGCAGACTCGCCCGGGCTGAAGCTTTCTTT
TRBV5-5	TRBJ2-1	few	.	CASSFGGHNEQFF	TGTGCCAGCAGCTTCGGGGGGCACAATGAGCAGTTCTTC
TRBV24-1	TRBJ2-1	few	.	CATSDPGASGYNEQFF	TGTGCCACCAGTGACCCAGGGGCCTCAGGGTACAATGAGCAGTTCTTC
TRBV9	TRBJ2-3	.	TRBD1	CASSVVPGGLSTDTQYF	TGTGCCAGCAGCGTAGTGCCAGGGGGCCTGAGCACAGATACGCAGTATTTT